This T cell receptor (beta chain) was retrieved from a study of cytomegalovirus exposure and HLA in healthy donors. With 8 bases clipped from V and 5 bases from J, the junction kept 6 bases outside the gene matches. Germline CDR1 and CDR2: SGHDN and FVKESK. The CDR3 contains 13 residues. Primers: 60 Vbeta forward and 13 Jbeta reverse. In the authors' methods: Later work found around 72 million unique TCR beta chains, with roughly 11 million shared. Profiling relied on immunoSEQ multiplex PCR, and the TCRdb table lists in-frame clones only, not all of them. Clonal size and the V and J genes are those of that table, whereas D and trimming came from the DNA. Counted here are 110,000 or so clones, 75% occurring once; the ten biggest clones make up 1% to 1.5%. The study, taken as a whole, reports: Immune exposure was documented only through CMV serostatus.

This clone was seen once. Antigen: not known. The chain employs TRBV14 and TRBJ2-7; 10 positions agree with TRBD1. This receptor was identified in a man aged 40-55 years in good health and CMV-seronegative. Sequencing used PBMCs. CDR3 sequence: CASAGDRGDEQYF. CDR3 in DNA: TGTGCCAGCGCCGGGGACAGGGGAGACGAGCAGTACTTC.